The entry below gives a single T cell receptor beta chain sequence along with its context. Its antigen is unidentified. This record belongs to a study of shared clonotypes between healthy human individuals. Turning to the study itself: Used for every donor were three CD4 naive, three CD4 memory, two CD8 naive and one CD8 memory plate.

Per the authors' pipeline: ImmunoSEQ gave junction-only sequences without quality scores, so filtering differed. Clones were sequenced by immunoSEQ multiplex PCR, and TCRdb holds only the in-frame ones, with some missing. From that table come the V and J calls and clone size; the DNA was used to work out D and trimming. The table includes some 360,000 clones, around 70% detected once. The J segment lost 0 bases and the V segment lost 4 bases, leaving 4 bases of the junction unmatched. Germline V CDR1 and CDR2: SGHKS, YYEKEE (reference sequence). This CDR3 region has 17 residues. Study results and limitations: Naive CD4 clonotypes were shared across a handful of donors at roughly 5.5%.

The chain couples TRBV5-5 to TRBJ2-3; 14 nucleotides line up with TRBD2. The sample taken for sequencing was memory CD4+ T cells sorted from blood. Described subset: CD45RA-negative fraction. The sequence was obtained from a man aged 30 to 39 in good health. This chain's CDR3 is CASSGGLAGVSTDTQYF. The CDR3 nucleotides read TGTGCCAGCAGCGGGGGACTAGCGGGAGTTAGCACAGATACGCAGTATTTT.